This T cell receptor beta chain was obtained from a study of blood T cells in healthy people across ages (dated by TCRdb to between 2014 and 2017). The study in broad terms: Template switching captured roughly one uniquely barcoded TCR beta cDNA molecule per two T cells in model experiments. The donors were split into four age groups: young (average 16 years), middle-aged (39), aged (about 56) and long-lived (under 85). To avoid experimental bias, donors of different ages were randomly spread across the sequencing lanes. The study measured age-related changes in TCR beta repertoire diversity using deep sequencing normalized with unique cDNA molecular identifiers. Using the same blood draw, the study looked at two additional independent replicas of 1 million unique cDNA reads for two donors, one aged 18 to 30 and the other aged 80 or older. General findings and caveats noted by the study authors: Because the CMV infection status of the donors was unknown, age-related changes in expanded clonotypes may potentially have been confounded. The long-lived group showed more naive CD4+ T cells, fewer expanded clones and increased TCR diversity than the aged group, suggesting age selection. A strong correlation was found between observed TCR beta diversity and the percentage of naive T cells measured by flow cytometry. Observed TCR beta diversity per million T cells fell roughly linearly with age, and a significant reduction was already apparent by age around 36. Since profiling was done on bulk unsorted PBMCs, naive and antigen-experienced compartments could not be conclusively compared. Estimates of total diversity based on one million sequenced T cells were regarded as lower bounds and as underestimates.

The method was 5' RACE. The second PCR ran for about 7 to 11 cycles and used a J-beta primer mix along with a sample-barcoded 5' primer. Each TCR beta cDNA molecule received a unique molecular identifier from a template-switch 5' adaptor carrying 12 random nucleotides. Each sample yielded at least 2.5 million CDR3-containing paired-end reads. All of the RNA was converted into first-strand cDNA using the Mint cDNA synthesis kit, with a TRBC-specific oligonucleotide serving as the primer. All cDNA was treated with uracil-DNA glycosylase and then went through a first 18-cycle PCR with the universal primers M1SS and BC2_uni_R. On the study's bioinformatics: Normalization of each sample was performed by random selection of 1 million high-quality reads, each carrying a distinct molecular identifier. Reads sharing molecular identifiers were discarded rather than binned into consensus sequences. CDR3 identification, clonotype clustering and error correction used MiTCR with a Q25 quality threshold and the strictest error-elimination algorithm. A nonparametric unseen species model with Euler transformation was used to estimate a lower bound on total TCR beta diversity. The public sequencing data were trimmed at Q25 with fastp and processed into clonotypes with MiXCR by TCRdb, which kept only in-frame beta chains. Rows matching on CDR3 protein sequence are summarized as one entry with the most common DNA and genes. The authors' filters were not applied to this entry. The sample table contains around 1,800,000 distinct CDR3 sequences; only one count was recorded for more than 35% of them. Of the sample, roughly 24% is held by the ten largest clones.

A note on this clonotype: The specificity of this receptor is unknown. Base qualities are not recorded, but no much larger clone differs from it by a single base.

The donors were roughly 39 Caucasian individuals from Russia, aged roughly 6 to 100 years, who were systemically healthy. Each donor gave approximately 9.4 milliliters of peripheral blood, drawn into EDTA-treated Vacutainer tubes. Ficoll-Paque density-gradient centrifugation was used to isolate PBMCs, with at least 6.5 million obtained per sample. Total RNA, at least 5 micrograms per sample, was extracted from PBMCs with Trizol reagent. For every donor, an aliquot of PBMCs went through flow cytometry to measure the percentages of naive CD45RAhigh/CD27high T cells. The CDR3 runs 14 amino acids, cysteine and phenylalanine included. The kept DNA is CDR3 alone, 42 bases in frame from the first base. The germline V gene sets CDR1 to SGHRS and CDR2 to YFSETQ. V is clipped by 0 bases and J by 4 bases, and the sequence between their germline boundaries is 10 bases long.

The chain uses TRBV5-1 and TRBJ2-5; no D gene is confidently identified. Sequencing used blood. This TCR derives from a human donor in good health. The nucleotide sequence reads as follows: TGCGCCAGCAGCTTGGTGACCGCACGAGAGACCCAGTACTTC. Its product reads: CASSLVTARETQYF.